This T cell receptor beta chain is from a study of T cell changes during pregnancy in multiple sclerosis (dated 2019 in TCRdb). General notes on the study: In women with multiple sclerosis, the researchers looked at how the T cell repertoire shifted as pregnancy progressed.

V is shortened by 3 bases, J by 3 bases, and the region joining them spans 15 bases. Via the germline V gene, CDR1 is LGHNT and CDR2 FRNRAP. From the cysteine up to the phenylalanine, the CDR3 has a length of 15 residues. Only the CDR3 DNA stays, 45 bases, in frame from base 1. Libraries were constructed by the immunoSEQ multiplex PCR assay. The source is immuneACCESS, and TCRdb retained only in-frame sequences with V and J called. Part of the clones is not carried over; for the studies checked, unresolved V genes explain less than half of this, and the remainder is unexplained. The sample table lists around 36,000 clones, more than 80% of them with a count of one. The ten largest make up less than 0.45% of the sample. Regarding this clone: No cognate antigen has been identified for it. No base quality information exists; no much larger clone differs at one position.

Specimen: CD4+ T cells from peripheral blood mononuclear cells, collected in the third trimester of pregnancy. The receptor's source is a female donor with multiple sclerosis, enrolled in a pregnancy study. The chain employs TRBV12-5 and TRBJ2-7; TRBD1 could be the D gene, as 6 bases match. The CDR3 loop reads CASGFVLDSYYEQYF. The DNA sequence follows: TGTGCTAGTGGTTTTGTCTTGGACAGCTACTACGAGCAGTACTTC.